This T cell receptor beta chain was recorded in a study of blood T cell repertoires in COVID-19. Overall study: Acute and convalescent COVID-19 specimens originated in the United States, Italy and Spain. Sources were T cells, B-cell-depleted T cells, or PBMCs; the material itself was cDNA or gDNA.

This clone was observed a single time. Per the germline V gene, CDR1 is MNHEY and CDR2 is SMNVEV (reference sequence). CDR3 length equals 12 residues. Trimming removed 3 bases from V and 7 bases from J, with 7 bases in between. The table came from immunoSEQ multiplex PCR; TCRdb's copy has only in-frame clones and leaves some out. The sample includes approximately 150,000 clones, 70% to 90% of them seen just once. The source of this sequence is a human donor in a cohort sampled during active COVID-19. The chain employs TRBV27 and TRBJ1-5, with D perhaps TRBD1 (5 bases). Sequenced: peripheral blood. This CDR3 is CASSFPGQPQHF. The DNA for the CDR3 is TGTGCCAGCAGTTTTCCAGGGCAGCCCCAGCATTTT.